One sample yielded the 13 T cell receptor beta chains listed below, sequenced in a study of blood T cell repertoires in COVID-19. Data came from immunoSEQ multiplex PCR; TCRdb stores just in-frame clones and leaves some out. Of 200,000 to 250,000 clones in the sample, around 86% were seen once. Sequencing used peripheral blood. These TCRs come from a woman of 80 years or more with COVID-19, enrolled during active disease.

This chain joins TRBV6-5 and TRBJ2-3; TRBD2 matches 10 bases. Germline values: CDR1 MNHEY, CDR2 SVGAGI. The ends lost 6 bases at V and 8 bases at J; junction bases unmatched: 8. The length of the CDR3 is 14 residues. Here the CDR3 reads CASRTASGSSTQYF. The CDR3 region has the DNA TGTGCCAGCAGGACAGCTAGCGGGAGTAGTACGCAGTATTTT.

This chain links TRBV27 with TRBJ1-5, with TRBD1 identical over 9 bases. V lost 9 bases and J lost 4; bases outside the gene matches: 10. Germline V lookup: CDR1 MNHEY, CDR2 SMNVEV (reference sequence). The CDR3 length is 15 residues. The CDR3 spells CASRPQGAGNQPQHF. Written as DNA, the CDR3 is TGTGCCAGTAGACCACAGGGGGCGGGAAATCAGCCCCAGCATTTT.

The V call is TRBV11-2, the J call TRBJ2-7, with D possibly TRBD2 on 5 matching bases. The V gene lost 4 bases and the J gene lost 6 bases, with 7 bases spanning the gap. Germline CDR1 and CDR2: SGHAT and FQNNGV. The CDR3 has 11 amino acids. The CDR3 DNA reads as TGTGCCAGCAGCTCACTAGGCGAGCAGTACTTC. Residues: CASSSLGEQYF.

CDR3 DNA: TGTGCCAGCAGTGACCCGGGACAGTTAGCTTTCTTT. Translating it yields CASSDPGQLAFF. The gene calls are TRBV2 and TRBJ1-1, with 7 bases fitting TRBD1. Trimming removed 3 bases from V and 10 bases from J; junction bases left unmatched: 5. The CDR3 sequence is 12 residues long. CDR1 and CDR2 (germline): SNHLY, FYNNEI.

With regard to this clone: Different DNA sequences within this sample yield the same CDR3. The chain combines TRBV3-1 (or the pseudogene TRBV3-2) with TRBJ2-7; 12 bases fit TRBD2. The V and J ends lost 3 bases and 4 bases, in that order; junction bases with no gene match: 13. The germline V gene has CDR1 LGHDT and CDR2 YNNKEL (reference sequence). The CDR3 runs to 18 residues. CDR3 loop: CASSQQTSGGLQSYEQYF. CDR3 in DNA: TGTGCCAGCAGCCAGCAAACTAGCGGGGGGCTCCAATCTTACGAGCAGTACTTC.

CDR3 loop: CASSSTGTYGYTF. The DNA of the CDR3 is TGTGCCAGCAGTTCGACAGGGACCTATGGCTACACCTTC. The rearrangement uses TRBV12-3 or TRBV12-4 and TRBJ1-2; TRBD1 matches 7 bases. The CDR3 covers 13 residues. Germline trimming cut 4 bases from V and 4 bases from J; bases unmatched to any gene: 3.

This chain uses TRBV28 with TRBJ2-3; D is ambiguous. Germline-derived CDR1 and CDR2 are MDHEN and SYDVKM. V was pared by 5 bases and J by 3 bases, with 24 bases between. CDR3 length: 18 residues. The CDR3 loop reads CASSLDLKAGVVTDTQYF. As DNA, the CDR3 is TGTGCCAGCAGTCTAGACCTTAAAGCCGGAGTTGTGACAGATACGCAGTATTTT.

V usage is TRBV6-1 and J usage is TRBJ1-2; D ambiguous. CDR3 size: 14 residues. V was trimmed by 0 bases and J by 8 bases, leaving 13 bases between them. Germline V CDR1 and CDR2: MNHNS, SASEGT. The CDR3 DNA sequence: TGTGCCAGCAGTGAAGCGCCCCAGTTTGGCGGCTACACCTTC. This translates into CASSEAPQFGGYTF.

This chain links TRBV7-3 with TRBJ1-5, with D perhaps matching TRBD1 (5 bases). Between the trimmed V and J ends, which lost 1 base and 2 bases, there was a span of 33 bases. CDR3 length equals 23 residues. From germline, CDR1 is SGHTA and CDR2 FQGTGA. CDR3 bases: TGTGCCAGCAGCTTAAGGGGTGGACGCGGCGGCGGGGGAGGCGGTCTTGGCAATCAGCCCCAGCATTTT. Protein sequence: CASSLRGGRGGGGGGLGNQPQHF.

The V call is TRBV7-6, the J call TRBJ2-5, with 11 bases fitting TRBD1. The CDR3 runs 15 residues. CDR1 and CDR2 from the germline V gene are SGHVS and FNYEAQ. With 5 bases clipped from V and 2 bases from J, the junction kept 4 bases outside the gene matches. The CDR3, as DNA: TGTGCCAGCAGCGCAGGGACAGGGGGACAAGAGACCCAGTACTTC. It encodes CASSAGTGGQETQYF.

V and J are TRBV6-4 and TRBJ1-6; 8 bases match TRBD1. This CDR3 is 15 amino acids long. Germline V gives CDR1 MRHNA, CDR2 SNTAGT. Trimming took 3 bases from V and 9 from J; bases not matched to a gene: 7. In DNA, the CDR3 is TGTGCCAGCAGTGAATCCCGGACAGGGTCTTCACCCCTCCACTTT. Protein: CASSESRTGSSPLHF.

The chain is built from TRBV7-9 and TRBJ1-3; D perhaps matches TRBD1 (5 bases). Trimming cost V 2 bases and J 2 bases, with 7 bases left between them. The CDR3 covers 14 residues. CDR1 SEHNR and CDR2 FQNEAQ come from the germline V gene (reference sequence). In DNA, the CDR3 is TGTGCCAGCAGCTTAACGACAGCTGGAAACACCATATATTTT. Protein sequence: CASSLTTAGNTIYF. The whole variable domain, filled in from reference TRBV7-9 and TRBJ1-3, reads DTGVSQNPRHKITKRGQNVTFRCDPISEHNRLYWYRQTLGQGPEFLTYFQNEAQLEKSRLLSDRFSAERPKGSFSTLEIQRTEQGDSAMYLCASSLTTAGNTIYFGEGSWLTVV.

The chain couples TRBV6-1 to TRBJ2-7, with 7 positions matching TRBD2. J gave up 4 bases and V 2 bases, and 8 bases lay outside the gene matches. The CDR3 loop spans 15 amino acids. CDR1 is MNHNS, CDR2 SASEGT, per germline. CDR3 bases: TGTGCCAGCAGTGAACCTCCAGCGGGGAGGTACGAGCAGTACTTC. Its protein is CASSEPPAGRYEQYF.